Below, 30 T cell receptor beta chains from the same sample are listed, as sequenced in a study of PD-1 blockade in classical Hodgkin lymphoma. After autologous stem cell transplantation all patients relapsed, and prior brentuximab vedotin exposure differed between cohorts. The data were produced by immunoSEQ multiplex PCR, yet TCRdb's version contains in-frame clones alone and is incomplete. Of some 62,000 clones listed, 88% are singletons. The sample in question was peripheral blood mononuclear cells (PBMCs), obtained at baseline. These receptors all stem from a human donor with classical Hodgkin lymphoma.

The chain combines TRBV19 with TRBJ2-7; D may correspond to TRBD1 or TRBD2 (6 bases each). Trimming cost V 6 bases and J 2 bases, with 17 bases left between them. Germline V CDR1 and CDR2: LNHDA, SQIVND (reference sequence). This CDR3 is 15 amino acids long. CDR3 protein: CASSPLLGGTYEQYF. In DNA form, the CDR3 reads TGTGCCAGTAGCCCCCTTCTGGGGGGCACCTACGAGCAGTACTTC.

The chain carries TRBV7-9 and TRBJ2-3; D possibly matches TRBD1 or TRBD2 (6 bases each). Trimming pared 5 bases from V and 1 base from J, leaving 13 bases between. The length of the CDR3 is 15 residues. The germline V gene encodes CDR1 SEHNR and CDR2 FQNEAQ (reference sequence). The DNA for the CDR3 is TGTGCCAGCAGCGGAGGGACACCAGGCACAGATACGCAGTATTTT. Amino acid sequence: CASSGGTPGTDTQYF.

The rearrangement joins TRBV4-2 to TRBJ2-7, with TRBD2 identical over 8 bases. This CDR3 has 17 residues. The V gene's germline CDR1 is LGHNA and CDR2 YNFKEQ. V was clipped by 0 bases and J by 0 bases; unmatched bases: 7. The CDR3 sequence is CASSQDSAGESSYEQYF. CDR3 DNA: TGTGCCAGCAGCCAAGATTCAGCGGGAGAGAGCTCCTACGAGCAGTACTTC.

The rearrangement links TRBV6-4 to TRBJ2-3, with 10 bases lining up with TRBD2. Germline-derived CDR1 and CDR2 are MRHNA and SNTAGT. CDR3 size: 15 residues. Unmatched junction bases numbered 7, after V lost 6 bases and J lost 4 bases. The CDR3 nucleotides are TGTGCCAGCAGCGAAAGCGGGGGGGGTGCAGATACGCAGTATTTT. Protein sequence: CASSESGGGADTQYF.

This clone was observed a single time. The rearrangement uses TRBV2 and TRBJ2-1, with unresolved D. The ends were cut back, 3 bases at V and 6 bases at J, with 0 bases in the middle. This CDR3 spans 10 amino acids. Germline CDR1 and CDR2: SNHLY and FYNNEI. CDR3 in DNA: TGTGCCAGCAGTGACAATGAGCAGTTCTTC. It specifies CASSDNEQFF.

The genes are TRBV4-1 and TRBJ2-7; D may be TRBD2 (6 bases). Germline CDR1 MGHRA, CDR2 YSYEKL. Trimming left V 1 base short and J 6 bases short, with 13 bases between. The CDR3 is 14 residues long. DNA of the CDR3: TGCGCCAGCAGCCAAGCTCACGGGAGCCTCGAGCAGTACTTC. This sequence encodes CASSQAHGSLEQYF.

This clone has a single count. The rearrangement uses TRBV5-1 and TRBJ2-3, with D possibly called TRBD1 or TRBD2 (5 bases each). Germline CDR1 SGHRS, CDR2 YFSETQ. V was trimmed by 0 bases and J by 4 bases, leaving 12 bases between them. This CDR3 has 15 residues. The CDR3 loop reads CASSLGGMRADTQYF. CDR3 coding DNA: TGCGCCAGCAGCTTGGGGGGGATGAGAGCAGATACGCAGTATTTT.

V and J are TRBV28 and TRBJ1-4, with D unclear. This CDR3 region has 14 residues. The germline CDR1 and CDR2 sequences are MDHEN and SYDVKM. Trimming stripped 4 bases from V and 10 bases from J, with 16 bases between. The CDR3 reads CASSSTTVQSKLFF. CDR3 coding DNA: TGTGCCAGCAGTTCAACCACTGTCCAGTCAAAACTGTTTTTT.

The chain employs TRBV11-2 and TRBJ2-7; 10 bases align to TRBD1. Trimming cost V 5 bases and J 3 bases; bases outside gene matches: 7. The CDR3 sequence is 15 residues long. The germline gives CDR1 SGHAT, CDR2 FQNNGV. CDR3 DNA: TGTGCCAGCAGCCCCGGACAGGGGGGGATCTACGAGCAGTACTTC. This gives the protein CASSPGQGGIYEQYF.

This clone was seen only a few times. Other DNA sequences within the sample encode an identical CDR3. CDR3 sequence: CASSENSNQPQHF. CDR3 nucleotide sequence: TGCGCCAGCAGTGAGAATAGCAATCAGCCCCAGCATTTT. The chain links TRBV10-1 to TRBJ1-5, with D unresolved. The CDR3 is made up of 13 amino acids. Germline CDR1 reads WNHNN; CDR2 reads SYGVQD (reference sequence). V shed 2 bases and J shed 0 bases, with 2 bases lying between them.

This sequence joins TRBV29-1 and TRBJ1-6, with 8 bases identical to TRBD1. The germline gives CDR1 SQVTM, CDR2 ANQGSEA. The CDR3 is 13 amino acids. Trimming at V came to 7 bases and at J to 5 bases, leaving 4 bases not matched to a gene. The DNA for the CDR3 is TGCAGCGGACGGACAGGGAATAATTCACCCCTCCACTTT. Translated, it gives CSGRTGNNSPLHF.

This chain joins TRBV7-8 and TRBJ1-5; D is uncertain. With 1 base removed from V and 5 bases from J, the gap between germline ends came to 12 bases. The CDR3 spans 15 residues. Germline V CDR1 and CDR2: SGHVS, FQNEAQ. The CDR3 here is CASSLGRQRDQPQHF. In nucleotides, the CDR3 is TGTGCCAGCAGCTTAGGCCGGCAGAGGGATCAGCCCCAGCATTTT.

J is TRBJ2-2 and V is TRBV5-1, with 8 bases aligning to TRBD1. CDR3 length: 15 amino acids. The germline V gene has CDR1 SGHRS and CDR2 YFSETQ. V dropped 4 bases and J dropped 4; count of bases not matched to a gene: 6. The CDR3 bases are TGCGCCAGCAGCCTGACAGGGGCCCTCACCGGGGAGCTGTTTTTT. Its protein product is CASSLTGALTGELFF.

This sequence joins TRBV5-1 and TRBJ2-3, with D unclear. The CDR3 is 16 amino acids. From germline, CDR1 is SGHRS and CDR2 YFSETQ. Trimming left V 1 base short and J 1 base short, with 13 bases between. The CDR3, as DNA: TGCGCCAGCAGCTTGATTACTACCCGAGGCACAGATACGCAGTATTTT. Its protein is CASSLITTRGTDTQYF. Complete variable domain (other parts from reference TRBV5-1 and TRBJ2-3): KAGVTQTPRYLIKTRGQQVTLSCSPISGHRSVSWYQQTPGQGLQFLFEYFSETQRNKGNFPGRFSGRQFSNSRSEMNVSTLELGDSALYLCASSLITTRGTDTQYFGPGTRLTVL.

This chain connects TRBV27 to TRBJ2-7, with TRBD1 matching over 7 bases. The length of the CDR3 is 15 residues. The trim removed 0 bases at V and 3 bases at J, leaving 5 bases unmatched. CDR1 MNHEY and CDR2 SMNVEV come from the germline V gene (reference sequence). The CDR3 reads CASSLSPQGVYEQYF. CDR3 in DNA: TGTGCCAGCAGTTTATCGCCCCAGGGGGTCTACGAGCAGTACTTC.

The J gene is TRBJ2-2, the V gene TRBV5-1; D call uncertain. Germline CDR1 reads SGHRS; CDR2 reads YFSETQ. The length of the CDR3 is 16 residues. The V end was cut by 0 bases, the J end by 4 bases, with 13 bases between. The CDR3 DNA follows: TGCGCCAGCAGCTTGGAGGGCATTCACCTCACCGGGGAGCTGTTTTTT. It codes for CASSLEGIHLTGELFF.

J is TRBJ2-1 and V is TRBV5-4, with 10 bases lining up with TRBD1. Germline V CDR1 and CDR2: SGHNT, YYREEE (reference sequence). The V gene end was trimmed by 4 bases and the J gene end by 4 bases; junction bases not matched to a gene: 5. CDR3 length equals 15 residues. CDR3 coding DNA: TGTGCCAGCAGCCCGGGACAGGGGTTTTACAATGAGCAGTTCTTC. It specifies CASSPGQGFYNEQFF.

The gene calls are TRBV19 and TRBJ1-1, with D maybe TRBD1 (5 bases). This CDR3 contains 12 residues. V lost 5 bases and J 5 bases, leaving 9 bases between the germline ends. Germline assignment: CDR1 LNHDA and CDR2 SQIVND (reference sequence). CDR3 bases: TGTGCCAGTAGTGACCAGGGAACTGAAGCTTTCTTT. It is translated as CASSDQGTEAFF.

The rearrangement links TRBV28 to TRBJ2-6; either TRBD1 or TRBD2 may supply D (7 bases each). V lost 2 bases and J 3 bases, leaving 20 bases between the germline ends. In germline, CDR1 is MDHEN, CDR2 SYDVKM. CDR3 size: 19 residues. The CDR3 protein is CASSLKAGQRGSGANVLTF. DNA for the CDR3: TGTGCCAGCAGTTTAAAGGCGGGACAGCGGGGTAGTGGGGCCAACGTCCTGACTTTC.

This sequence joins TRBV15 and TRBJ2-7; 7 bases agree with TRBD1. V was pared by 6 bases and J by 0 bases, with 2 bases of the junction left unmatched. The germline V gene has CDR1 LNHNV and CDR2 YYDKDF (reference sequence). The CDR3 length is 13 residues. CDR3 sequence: CATRQGNSYEQYF. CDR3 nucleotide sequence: TGTGCCACCAGACAGGGGAACTCCTACGAGCAGTACTTC.

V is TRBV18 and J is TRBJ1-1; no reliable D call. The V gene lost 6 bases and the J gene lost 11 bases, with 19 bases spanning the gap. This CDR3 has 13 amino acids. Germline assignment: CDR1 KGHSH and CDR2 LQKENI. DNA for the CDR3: TGTGCCAGCTCTCTGCGTGGTGTCGTGGCGGCTTTCTTT. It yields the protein CASSLRGVVAAFF.

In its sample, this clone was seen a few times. The CDR3 DNA is TGTGCCAGCAGCTTAGAACGGAACACTGAAGCTTTCTTT. This sequence encodes CASSLERNTEAFF. This chain connects TRBV11-2 to TRBJ1-1; D is unclear. The CDR3 has 13 amino acids. Trimming shortened V by 0 bases and J by 1 base, and 3 bases separated the two germline ends. Germline values: CDR1 SGHAT, CDR2 FQNNGV.

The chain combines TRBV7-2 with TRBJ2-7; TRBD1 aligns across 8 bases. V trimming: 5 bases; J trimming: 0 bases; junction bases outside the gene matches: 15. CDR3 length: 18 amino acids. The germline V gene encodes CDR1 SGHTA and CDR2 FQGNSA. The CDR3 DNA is TGTGCCAGCAGCCCCCCGCGGACAGGGACCCCTAGCTCCTACGAGCAGTACTTC. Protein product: CASSPPRTGTPSSYEQYF.

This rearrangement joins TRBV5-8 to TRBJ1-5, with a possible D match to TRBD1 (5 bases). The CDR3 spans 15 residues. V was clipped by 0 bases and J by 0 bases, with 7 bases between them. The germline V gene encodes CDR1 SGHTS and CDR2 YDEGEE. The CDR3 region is CASSLGDYSNQPQHF. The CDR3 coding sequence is TGTGCCAGCAGCTTGGGGGACTATAGCAATCAGCCCCAGCATTTT.

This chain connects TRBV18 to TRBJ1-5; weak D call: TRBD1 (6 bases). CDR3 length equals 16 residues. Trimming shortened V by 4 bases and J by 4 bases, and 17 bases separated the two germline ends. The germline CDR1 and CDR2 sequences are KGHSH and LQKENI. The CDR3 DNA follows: TGTGCCAGCTCACTCTCTGGGGGCAGGGAAAATCAGCCCCAGCATTTT. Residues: CASSLSGGRENQPQHF.

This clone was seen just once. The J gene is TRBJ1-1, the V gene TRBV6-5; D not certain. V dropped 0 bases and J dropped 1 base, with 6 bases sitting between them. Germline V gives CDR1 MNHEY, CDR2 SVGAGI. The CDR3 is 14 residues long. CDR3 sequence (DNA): TGTGCCAGCAGTTACTCAGGGCGGAACACTGAAGCTTTCTTT. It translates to CASSYSGRNTEAFF.

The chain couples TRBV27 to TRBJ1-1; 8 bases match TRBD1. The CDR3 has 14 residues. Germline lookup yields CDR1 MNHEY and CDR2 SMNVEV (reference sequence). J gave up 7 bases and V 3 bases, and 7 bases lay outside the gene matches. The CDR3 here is CASSFGQGAVEAFF. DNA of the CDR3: TGTGCCAGCAGTTTCGGACAGGGTGCGGTTGAAGCTTTCTTT.

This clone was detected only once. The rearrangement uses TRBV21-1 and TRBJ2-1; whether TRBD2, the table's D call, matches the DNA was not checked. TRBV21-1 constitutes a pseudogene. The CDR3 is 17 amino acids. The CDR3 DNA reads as TGTGCCAGCAGCAAAGGTCCCCCCGGGTCATCCTACAATGAGCAGTTCTTC. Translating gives CASSKGPPGSSYNEQFF.

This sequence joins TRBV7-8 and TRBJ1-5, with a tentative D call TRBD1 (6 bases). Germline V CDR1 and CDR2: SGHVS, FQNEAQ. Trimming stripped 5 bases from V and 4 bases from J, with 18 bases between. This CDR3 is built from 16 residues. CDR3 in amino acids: CASSPTSWDKNQPQHF. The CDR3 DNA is TGTGCCAGCAGCCCCACCAGTTGGGACAAGAATCAGCCCCAGCATTTT.

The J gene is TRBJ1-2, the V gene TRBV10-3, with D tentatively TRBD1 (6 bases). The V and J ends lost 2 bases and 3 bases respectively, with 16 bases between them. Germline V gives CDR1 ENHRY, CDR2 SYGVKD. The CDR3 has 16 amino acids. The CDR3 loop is CAISEGYGGADYGYTF. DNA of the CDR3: TGTGCCATCAGTGAGGGGTACGGGGGCGCGGACTATGGCTACACCTTC.